Reported below is one TCR beta chain. One end of the junction fails to match germline, which may point to a read error. The data originate from a study of blood T cell repertoires in COVID-19. Whole-study context: From the United States, Italy and Spain came samples of acute and convalescent COVID-19. T cells, B-cell-depleted T cells, or PBMCs provided the cDNA or gDNA that served as material.

The CDR3 contains 16 residues. CDR1 and CDR2 from the germline V gene are SGHRS and YFSETQ. Profiling relied on immunoSEQ multiplex PCR, and the TCRdb table lists in-frame clones only, not all of them. Of some 98,000 clones listed, less than 85% were seen once; the top ten hold around 9.9%. The source is a man aged 65-85 years with active or convalescent COVID-19. The chain is built from TRBV5-1 and TRBJ1-1; TRBD1 might be the D (5 bases). Sequenced input: peripheral blood. CDR3 coding DNA: TGCGCCAGCAGCATAAGGCAGGGTGGAGGGAACGCTGAAGCTTTCTTT. Protein sequence: CASSIRQGGGNAEAFF.